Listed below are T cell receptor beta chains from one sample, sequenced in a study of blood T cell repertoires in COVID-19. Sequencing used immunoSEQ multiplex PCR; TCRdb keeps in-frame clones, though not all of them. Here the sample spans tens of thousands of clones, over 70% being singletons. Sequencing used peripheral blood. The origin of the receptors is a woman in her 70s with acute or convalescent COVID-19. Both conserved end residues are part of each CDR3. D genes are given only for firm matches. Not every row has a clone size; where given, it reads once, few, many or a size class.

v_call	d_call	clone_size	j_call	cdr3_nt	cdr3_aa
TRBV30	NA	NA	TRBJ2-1	TGTGCCTGGAGTGGAGGTGGAGGCTACAATGAGCAGTTCTTC	CAWSGGGGYNEQFF
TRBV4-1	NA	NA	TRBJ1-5	TGCGCCAGCAGCCAAGTGGAGATGGGGCCCAATCAGCCCCAGCATTTT	CASSQVEMGPNQPQHF
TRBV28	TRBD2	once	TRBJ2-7	TGTGCCAGCAGATGGGGGAGGGCCGAGCAGTACTTC	CASRWGRAEQYF
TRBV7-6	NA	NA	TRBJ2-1	TGTGCCAGCAGCTTAGACGGGAGCTCCTACAATGAGCAGTTCTTC	CASSLDGSSYNEQFF
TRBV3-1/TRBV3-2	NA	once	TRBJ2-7	TGTGCCAGCAGCCAAGTTATTGGGACTGGAAGTTACGAGCAGTACTTC	CASSQVIGTGSYEQYF
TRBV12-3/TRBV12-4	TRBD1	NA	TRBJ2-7	TGTGCCAGCACAAGGACAGGGAACGAGCAGTACTTC	CASTRTGNEQYF
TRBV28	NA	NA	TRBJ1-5	TGTGCCAGCAGTTCAGGGAATCAGCCCCAGCATTTT	CASSSGNQPQHF
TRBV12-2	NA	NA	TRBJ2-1	TGTGCAAGTCGCTCAACGTCAGCGAGCTCCTACAATGAGCAGTTCTTC	CASRSTSASSYNEQFF
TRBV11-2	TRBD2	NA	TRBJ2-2	TGTGCCAGCAGCCCCCGGGCTAGCGGGGGGCAGAACACCGGGGAGCTGTTTTTT	CASSPRASGGQNTGELFF
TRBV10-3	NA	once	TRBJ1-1	TGTGCCATCAGTGCTCTGGGAACAGGGATCATTGGCACTGAAGCTTTCTTT	CAISALGTGIIGTEAFF
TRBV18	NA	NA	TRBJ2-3	TGTGCCAGCTCAACGGGGGGCAACACAGATACGCAGTATTTT	CASSTGGNTDTQYF
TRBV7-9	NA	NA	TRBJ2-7	TGTGCCAGCAGCTTACCTACTTATTTGGACGAGCAGTACTTC	CASSLPTYLDEQYF
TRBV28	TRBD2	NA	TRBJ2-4	TGTGCCAGCAGTTCTGAAGCGGGGGGCCCAGGGATTCAGTACTTC	CASSSEAGGPGIQYF